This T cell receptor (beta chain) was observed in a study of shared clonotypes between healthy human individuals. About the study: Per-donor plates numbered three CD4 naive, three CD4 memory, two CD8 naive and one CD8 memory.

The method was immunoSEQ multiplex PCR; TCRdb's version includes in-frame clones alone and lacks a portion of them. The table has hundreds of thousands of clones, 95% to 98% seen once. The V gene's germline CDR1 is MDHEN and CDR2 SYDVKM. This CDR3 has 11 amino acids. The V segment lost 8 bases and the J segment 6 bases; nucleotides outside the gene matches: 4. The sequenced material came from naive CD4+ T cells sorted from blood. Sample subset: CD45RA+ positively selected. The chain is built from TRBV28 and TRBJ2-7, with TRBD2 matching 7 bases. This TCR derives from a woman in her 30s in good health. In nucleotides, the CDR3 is TGTGCCAGCGGGAGGGCCCTCGAGCAGTACTTC. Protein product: CASGRALEQYF.